This entry is about one T cell receptor (beta chain). Its antigen remains unknown. This sample is drawn from a study of shared clonotypes between healthy human individuals. TCRdb keeps only in-frame clones here, not all; method: immunoSEQ multiplex PCR. The sample comprises 1,100,000 or so clones, 70% to 80% of which are singletons, and about 0.52% rests with the top ten. Study-wide results and limits: Generation of non-shared clonotypes was less probable than generation of clonotypes shared by all four donors.

The CDR3 has 15 amino acids. Trimming removed 0 bases at V and 0 bases at J, with 8 bases between. The germline CDR1 and CDR2 sequences are SGHRS and YFSETQ. The material sequenced was memory CD4+ T cells from PBMCs. Subset of the sample: CD45RA-negative fraction. The receptor comes from a man in his late teens or twenties in good health. Some clones in this sample may be carry-over from other donors' samples. This sequence joins TRBV5-1 and TRBJ2-3; D is uncertain. CDR3 coding DNA: TGCGCCAGCAGCTTGGTAGTCACCAGCACAGATACGCAGTATTTT. As protein: CASSLVVTSTDTQYF.